The sample holds many counts of the clone carrying this T cell receptor (beta chain). This sample is drawn from a study of metastatic and nonmetastatic thyroid tumors. At the level of the study: Thyroid patients, malignant and benign, had repertoires compared across blood and tumor or nodule tissue.

Germline-derived CDR1 and CDR2 are MNHNS and SASEGT. V was clipped by 4 bases and J by 12 bases, with 9 bases between them. The CDR3 has 11 residues. TCRdb re-called the PCR reads with MiXCR. The sample shows 50,000 to 60,000 clones, approximately 17% of them seen only once. Ahead of thyroid surgery, no patient had received treatment of any kind. Specimen: blood. This sequence joins TRBV6-1 and TRBJ1-4, with unresolved D. The sequence was obtained from a female donor with papillary thyroid cancer or a benign thyroid nodule (not recorded which). Some clones in this sample may be carry-over from other donors' samples. The CDR3 coding sequence is TGTGCCAGCAGTGGAGAGGGTGAACTGTTTTTT. As protein: CASSGEGELFF.